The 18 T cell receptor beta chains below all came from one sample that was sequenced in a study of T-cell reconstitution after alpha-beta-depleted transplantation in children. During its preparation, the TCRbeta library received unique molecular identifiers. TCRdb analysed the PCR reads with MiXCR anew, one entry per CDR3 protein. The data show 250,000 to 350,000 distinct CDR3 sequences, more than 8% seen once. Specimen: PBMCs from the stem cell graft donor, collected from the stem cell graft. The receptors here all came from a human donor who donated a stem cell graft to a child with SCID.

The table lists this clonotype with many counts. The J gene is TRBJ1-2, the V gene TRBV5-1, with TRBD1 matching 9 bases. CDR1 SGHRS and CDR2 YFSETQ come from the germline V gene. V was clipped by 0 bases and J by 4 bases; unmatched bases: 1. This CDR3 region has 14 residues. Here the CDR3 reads CASSLGQGVYGYTF. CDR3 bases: TGCGCCAGCAGCTTGGGACAGGGGGTCTATGGCTACACCTTC.

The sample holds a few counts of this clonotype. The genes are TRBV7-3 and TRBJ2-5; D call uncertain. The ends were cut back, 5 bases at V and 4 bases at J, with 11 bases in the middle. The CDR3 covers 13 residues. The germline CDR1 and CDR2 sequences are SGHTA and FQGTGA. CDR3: CASSRDHRETQYF. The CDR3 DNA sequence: TGTGCCAGCAGCCGAGACCATCGAGAGACCCAGTACTTC.

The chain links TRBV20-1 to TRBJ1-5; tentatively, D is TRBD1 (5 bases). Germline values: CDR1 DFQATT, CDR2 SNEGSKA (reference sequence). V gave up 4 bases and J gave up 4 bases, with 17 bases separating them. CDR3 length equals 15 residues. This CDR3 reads CSAKQVTLANQPQHF. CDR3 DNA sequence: TGCAGTGCTAAACAGGTTACCTTAGCAAATCAGCCCCAGCATTTT.

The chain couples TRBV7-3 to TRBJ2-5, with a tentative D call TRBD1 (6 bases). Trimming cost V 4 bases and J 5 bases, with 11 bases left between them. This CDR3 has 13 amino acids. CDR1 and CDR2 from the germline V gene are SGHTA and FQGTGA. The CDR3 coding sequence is TGTGCCAGCAGCTCACAGGGAAGGGAGACCCAGTACTTC. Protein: CASSSQGRETQYF.

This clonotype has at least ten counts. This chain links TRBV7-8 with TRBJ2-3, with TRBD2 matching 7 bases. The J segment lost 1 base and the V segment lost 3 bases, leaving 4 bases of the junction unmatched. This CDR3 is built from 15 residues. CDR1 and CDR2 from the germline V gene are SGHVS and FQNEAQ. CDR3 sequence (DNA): TGTGCCAGCAGCTTGGGGGGGGTCCGCACAGATACGCAGTATTTT. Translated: CASSLGGVRTDTQYF.

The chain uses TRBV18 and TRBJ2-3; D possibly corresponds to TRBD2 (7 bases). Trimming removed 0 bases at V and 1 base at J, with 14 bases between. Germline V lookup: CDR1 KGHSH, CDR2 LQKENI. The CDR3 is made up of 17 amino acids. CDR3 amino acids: CASSPPGRGPRTDTQYF. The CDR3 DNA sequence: TGTGCCAGCTCACCACCGGGGCGGGGGCCCCGCACAGATACGCAGTATTTT. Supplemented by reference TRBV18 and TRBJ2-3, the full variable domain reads NAGVMQNPRHLVRRRGQEARLRCSPMKGHSHVYWYRQLPEEGLKFMVYLQKENIIDESGMPKERFSAEFPKEGPSILRIQQVVRGDSAAYFCASSPPGRGPRTDTQYFGPGTRLTVL.

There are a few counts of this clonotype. CDR3 loop: CASRFEVRGVYEQYF. The CDR3 nucleotides read TGTGCCAGCCGATTTGAGGTCAGGGGAGTCTACGAGCAGTACTTC. The chain has TRBV6-1 and TRBJ2-7; perhaps TRBD1 as D (6 bases). Trimming removed 8 bases from V and 3 bases from J, with 20 bases in between. The germline V gene encodes CDR1 MNHNS and CDR2 SASEGT. The CDR3 consists of 15 residues.

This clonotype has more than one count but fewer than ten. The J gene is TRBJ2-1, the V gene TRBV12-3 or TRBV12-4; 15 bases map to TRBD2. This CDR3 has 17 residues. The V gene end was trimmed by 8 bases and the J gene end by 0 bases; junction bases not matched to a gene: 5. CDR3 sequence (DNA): TGTGCCAGCGGGACTAGCGGGGGGATAAGCTCCTACAATGAGCAGTTCTTC. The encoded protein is CASGTSGGISSYNEQFF.

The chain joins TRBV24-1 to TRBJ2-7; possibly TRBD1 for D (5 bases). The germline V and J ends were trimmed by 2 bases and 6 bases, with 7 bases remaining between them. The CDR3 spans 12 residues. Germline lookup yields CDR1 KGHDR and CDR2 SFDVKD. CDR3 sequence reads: CATSDSGIEQYF. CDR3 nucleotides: TGTGCCACCAGTGATTCAGGGATCGAGCAGTACTTC.

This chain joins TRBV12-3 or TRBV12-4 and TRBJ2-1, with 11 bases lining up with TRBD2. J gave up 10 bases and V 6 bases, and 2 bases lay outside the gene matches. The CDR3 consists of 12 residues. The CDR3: CASSRLAGEQFF. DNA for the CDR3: TGTGCCAGCAGCCGACTAGCGGGGGAGCAGTTCTTC.

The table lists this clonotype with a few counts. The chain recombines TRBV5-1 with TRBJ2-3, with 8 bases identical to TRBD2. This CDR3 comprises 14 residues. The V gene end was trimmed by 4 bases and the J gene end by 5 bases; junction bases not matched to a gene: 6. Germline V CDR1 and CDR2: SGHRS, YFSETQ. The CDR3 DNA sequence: TGCGCCAGCAGCGTTAGCGGGGAGGTAGATACGCAGTATTTT. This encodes CASSVSGEVDTQYF.

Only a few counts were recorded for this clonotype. CDR3 protein: CASSSSSGEIGELFF. The CDR3 coding sequence is TGTGCCAGCAGCTCCTCTAGCGGGGAAATCGGGGAGCTGTTTTTT. The rearrangement links TRBV7-9 to TRBJ2-2; 9 bases agree with TRBD2. V shed 4 bases, J shed 7 bases, and the junction held 7 bases outside the gene matches. Germline CDR1 reads SEHNR; CDR2 reads FQNEAQ (reference sequence). The CDR3 contains 15 residues.

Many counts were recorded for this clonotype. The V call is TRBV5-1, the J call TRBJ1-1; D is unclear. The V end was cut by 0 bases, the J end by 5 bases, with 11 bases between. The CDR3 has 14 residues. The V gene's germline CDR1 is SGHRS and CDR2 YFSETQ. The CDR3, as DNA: TGCGCCAGCAGCTTGGTTATGGGAGAAACTGAAGCTTTCTTT. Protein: CASSLVMGETEAFF.

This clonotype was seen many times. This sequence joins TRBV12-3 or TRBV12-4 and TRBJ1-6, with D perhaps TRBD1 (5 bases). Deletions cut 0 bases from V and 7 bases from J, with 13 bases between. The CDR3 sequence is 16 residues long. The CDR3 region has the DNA TGTGCCAGCAGTTTAGCCACAAGGAGGGGAAATTCACCCCTCCACTTT. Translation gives CASSLATRRGNSPLHF.

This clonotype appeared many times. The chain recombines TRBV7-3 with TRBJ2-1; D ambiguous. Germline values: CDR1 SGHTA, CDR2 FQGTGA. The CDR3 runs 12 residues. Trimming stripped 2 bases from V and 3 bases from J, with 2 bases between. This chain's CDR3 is CASSLVYNEQFF. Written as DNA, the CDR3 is TGTGCCAGCAGCTTAGTCTACAATGAGCAGTTCTTC. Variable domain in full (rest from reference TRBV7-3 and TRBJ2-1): GAGVSQTPSNKVTEKGKYVELRCDPISGHTALYWYRQSLGQGPEFLIYFQGTGAADDSGLPNDRFFAVRPEGSVSTLKIQRTERGDSAVYLCASSLVYNEQFFGPGTRLTVL.

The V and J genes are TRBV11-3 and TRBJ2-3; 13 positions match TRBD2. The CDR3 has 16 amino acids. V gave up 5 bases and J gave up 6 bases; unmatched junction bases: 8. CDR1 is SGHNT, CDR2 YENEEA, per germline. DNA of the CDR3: TGTGCCAGCAGCCCGGGACTAGCGGGGCAGGGGGATACGCAGTATTTT. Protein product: CASSPGLAGQGDTQYF.

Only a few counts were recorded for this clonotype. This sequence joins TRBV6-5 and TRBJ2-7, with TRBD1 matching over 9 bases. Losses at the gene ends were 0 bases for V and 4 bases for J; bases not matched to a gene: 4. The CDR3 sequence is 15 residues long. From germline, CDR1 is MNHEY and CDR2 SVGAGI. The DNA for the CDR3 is TGTGCCAGCAGTTACTCCGGGACAGGGATATACGAGCAGTACTTC. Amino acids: CASSYSGTGIYEQYF.

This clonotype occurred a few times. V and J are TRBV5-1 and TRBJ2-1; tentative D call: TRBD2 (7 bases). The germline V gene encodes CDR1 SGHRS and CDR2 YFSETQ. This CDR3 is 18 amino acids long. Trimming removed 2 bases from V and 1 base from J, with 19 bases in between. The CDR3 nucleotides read TGCGCCAGCAGCTTCGGCCTTGGGGGGGCAGGGTCCTACAATGAGCAGTTCTTC. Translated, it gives CASSFGLGGAGSYNEQFF.